The sequence of this T cell receptor (beta chain) was determined in a study of control samples from healthy donors and cancer patients. TCRdb keeps only in-frame clones here, not all; method: immunoSEQ multiplex PCR. Counted here are roughly 180,000 clones, roughly 95% occurring once; the ten biggest clones make up about 4%. In germline, CDR1 is SGDLS, CDR2 YYNGEE. Trimming stripped 4 bases from V and 3 bases from J, with 23 bases between. This CDR3 is 17 amino acids long. This receptor was taken from an older woman in good health. The source material was blood. The rearrangement links TRBV9 to TRBJ2-7; D uncertain. CDR3 protein: CASSQGGSSVELYEQYF. The CDR3 nucleotides read TGTGCCAGCAGCCAAGGCGGTTCTTCGGTAGAACTCTACGAGCAGTACTTC.